The source of this T cell receptor beta chain is a study of response to subunit inactivated influenza vaccine. Study-wide results and caveats: Authors suggested that a seasonal influenza vaccination recruits few new T cells each time.

TCRdb reprocessed the RT-PCR reads via MiXCR and lists one record per CDR3 protein. The table has 500,000 to 600,000 distinct CDR3 sequences, 10% to 15% seen once. The germline V gene has CDR1 ENHRY and CDR2 SYGVKD. With 4 bases clipped from V and 8 bases from J, the junction kept 9 bases outside the gene matches. This CDR3 comprises 15 residues. The table lists this clonotype with many counts. Its specificity is not known. The starting material was PBMCs from blood, obtained on the day of vaccination. The V gene is TRBV10-3, the J gene TRBJ1-4, with TRBD1 identical over 8 bases. The TCR sequence derives from a man between 45 and 60 years old who received an inactivated influenza vaccine. This CDR3 is CAISVTGGSEEKLFF. The CDR3 DNA reads TGTGCCATCAGTGTCACAGGGGGGAGCGAAGAAAAACTGTTTTTT.